A selection of T cell receptor beta chains follows, all from one sample in a study of T cells in Graves' hyperthyroidism and ophthalmopathy. TCRdb independently ran MiXCR on the multiplex PCR reads; one entry per CDR3 protein. Here the sample spans 550,000 to 700,000 distinct CDR3 sequences, roughly 14% being singletons. Sequencing was performed on blood. The receptors originated from a woman aged 40 to 50 with Graves' ophthalmopathy. Each CDR3 is given with its conserved first and last residue. The order of the fields is V gene, clone size, J gene, D gene, CDR3 DNA, CDR3 protein. D genes are given only for firm matches. Size tells how often a clone was seen (once, few, many) or the class of an expanded clone, and some rows leave it out.

V gene: TRBV7-2
clone size: many
J gene: TRBJ1-2
D gene: NA
CDR3 DNA: TGTGCCAGCAGTCGGACAGTTGACTATGGCTACACCTTC
CDR3 protein: CASSRTVDYGYTF

V gene: TRBV20-1
clone size: many
J gene: TRBJ2-3
D gene: TRBD2
CDR3 DNA: TGCAGTGCAACCGCTTACGTTAGCGGGAGGGCCCCAGATACGCAGTATTTT
CDR3 protein: CSATAYVSGRAPDTQYF

V gene: TRBV5-5
clone size: few
J gene: TRBJ2-5
D gene: NA
CDR3 DNA: TGTGCCAGCAGCCAAGACAACCAAGAGACCCAGTACTTC
CDR3 protein: CASSQDNQETQYF

V gene: TRBV20-1
clone size: NA
J gene: TRBJ1-3
D gene: NA
CDR3 DNA: TGCAGTGCTAGAGATCCTAAGGGCTCTGGAAACACCATATATTTT
CDR3 protein: CSARDPKGSGNTIYF

V gene: TRBV6-1
clone size: few
J gene: TRBJ1-2
D gene: NA
CDR3 DNA: TGTGCCAGCAGGGAGACAGTTAGCTCCTTCTATGGCTACACCTTC
CDR3 protein: CASRETVSSFYGYTF

V gene: TRBV28
clone size: NA
J gene: TRBJ1-1
D gene: NA
CDR3 DNA: TGTGCCAGCAGTTTCAATTATCGGGCAGGGGCCACTGAAGCTTTCTTT
CDR3 protein: CASSFNYRAGATEAFF

V gene: TRBV19
clone size: many
J gene: TRBJ1-5
D gene: TRBD1
CDR3 DNA: TGTGCCAGTAGATGGACAGGGGGCACCGGGCAGCCCCAGCATTTT
CDR3 protein: CASRWTGGTGQPQHF

V gene: TRBV20-1
clone size: many
J gene: TRBJ2-7
D gene: NA
CDR3 DNA: TGCAGTGCTACTCACGATTCCTACGAGCAGTACTTC
CDR3 protein: CSATHDSYEQYF

V gene: TRBV19
clone size: NA
J gene: TRBJ2-5
D gene: NA
CDR3 DNA: TGTGCCAGTAGTATTTTCGTCCACGACCAAGAGACCCAGTACTTC
CDR3 protein: CASSIFVHDQETQYF

V gene: TRBV20-1
clone size: NA
J gene: TRBJ2-5
D gene: NA
CDR3 DNA: TGCAGTGCTAGTGGACTGGGACCGGGGACCCAGTACTTC
CDR3 protein: CSASGLGPGTQYF

V gene: TRBV6-2/TRBV6-3
clone size: many
J gene: TRBJ2-5
D gene: TRBD1
CDR3 DNA: TGTGCCAGCAGTGACGGGACAGCAGGAGAGACCCAGTACTTC
CDR3 protein: CASSDGTAGETQYF

V gene: TRBV27
clone size: NA
J gene: TRBJ1-1
D gene: NA
CDR3 DNA: TGTGCCAGCAGTTTAGACCCAGCTGGGGGACTACTCAAAGCTTTCTTT
CDR3 protein: CASSLDPAGGLLKAFF

V gene: TRBV12-3/TRBV12-4
clone size: NA
J gene: TRBJ1-1
D gene: TRBD1
CDR3 DNA: TGTGCCAGCAGTCTAACATCTCGGACAGGGGAAGCTTTCTTT
CDR3 protein: CASSLTSRTGEAFF

V gene: TRBV20-1
clone size: NA
J gene: TRBJ2-7
D gene: TRBD2
CDR3 DNA: TGCAGTGCTAGGGGACTAGCGGGGGGCTACGAGCAGTACTTC
CDR3 protein: CSARGLAGGYEQYF

V gene: TRBV4-1
clone size: NA
J gene: TRBJ2-7
D gene: NA
CDR3 DNA: TGCGCCAGCAGCCAAGATCTCCAGGGCGGCTACGAGCAGTACTTC
CDR3 protein: CASSQDLQGGYEQYF

V gene: TRBV5-5
clone size: few
J gene: TRBJ2-2
D gene: TRBD1
CDR3 DNA: TGTGCCAGCAGTTACCTTGGGACAGCGAACACCGGGGAGCTGTTTTTT
CDR3 protein: CASSYLGTANTGELFF

V gene: TRBV2
clone size: many
J gene: TRBJ1-1
D gene: NA
CDR3 DNA: TGTGCCAGCAGTGTAGACTTGTATAACACTGAAGCTTTCTTT
CDR3 protein: CASSVDLYNTEAFF

V gene: TRBV20-1
clone size: many
J gene: TRBJ1-6
D gene: TRBD1
CDR3 DNA: TGCAGTGCCCCACAAGACAGGGGGCGTAATTCACCCCTCCACTTT
CDR3 protein: CSAPQDRGRNSPLHF

V gene: TRBV6-1
clone size: many
J gene: TRBJ1-1
D gene: NA
CDR3 DNA: TGTGCCAGCATCAGCGATAACACTGAAGCTTTCTTT
CDR3 protein: CASISDNTEAFF

V gene: TRBV11-2
clone size: many
J gene: TRBJ2-7
D gene: NA
CDR3 DNA: TGTGCCAGCAGCTTAGTTTGGCAAGAAAGCTCCTACGAGCAGTACTTC
CDR3 protein: CASSLVWQESSYEQYF

V gene: TRBV20-1
clone size: once
J gene: TRBJ1-6
D gene: NA
CDR3 DNA: TGCAGTGCTAGAGATAGGGGGTATGACTATAATTCACCCCTCCACTTT
CDR3 protein: CSARDRGYDYNSPLHF

V gene: TRBV19
clone size: many
J gene: TRBJ2-3
D gene: NA
CDR3 DNA: TGTGCCAGTAGCACGACACCCTTAAGCACAGATACGCAGTATTTT
CDR3 protein: CASSTTPLSTDTQYF

V gene: TRBV12-3/TRBV12-4
clone size: NA
J gene: TRBJ1-2
D gene: TRBD1
CDR3 DNA: TGTGTCAGCAGTACACCCGGGACAGCCTATGGCTACACCTTC
CDR3 protein: CVSSTPGTAYGYTF

V gene: TRBV5-1
clone size: NA
J gene: TRBJ2-3
D gene: NA
CDR3 DNA: TGCGCCAGCAGGACGACAGCTTTCACAGATACGAAGTATTTT
CDR3 protein: CASRTTAFTDTKYF

V gene: TRBV30
clone size: many
J gene: TRBJ1-2
D gene: NA
CDR3 DNA: TGTGCCTGGAGTGTTGTCAGGGCGGGGGGCTACACCTTC
CDR3 protein: CAWSVVRAGGYTF

V gene: TRBV19
clone size: many
J gene: TRBJ1-1
D gene: NA
CDR3 DNA: TGTGCCAGTAGTATTGGGCCCTCGAACACTGAAGCTTTCTTT
CDR3 protein: CASSIGPSNTEAFF

V gene: TRBV28
clone size: many
J gene: TRBJ2-1
D gene: TRBD2
CDR3 DNA: TGTGCCAGCGGGACTAGCAGCTACAATGAGCAGTTCTTC
CDR3 protein: CASGTSSYNEQFF

V gene: TRBV6-1
clone size: many
J gene: TRBJ2-5
D gene: NA
CDR3 DNA: TGTGCCAGCAGTGTCGAAACCCCGGGACTCTCACTAGAAGAGACCCAGTACTTC
CDR3 protein: CASSVETPGLSLEETQYF

V gene: TRBV29-1
clone size: NA
J gene: TRBJ1-1
D gene: TRBD1
CDR3 DNA: TGCAGCGTTGAAGACAGAACCCCGGGACAGGGGGCTACAGCTTTCTTT
CDR3 protein: CSVEDRTPGQGATAFF

V gene: TRBV20-1
clone size: many
J gene: TRBJ1-2
D gene: NA
CDR3 DNA: TGCAGTGCTCCGAATACTAACTATGGCTACACCTTC
CDR3 protein: CSAPNTNYGYTF

V gene: TRBV27
clone size: many
J gene: TRBJ2-5
D gene: TRBD1
CDR3 DNA: TGTGCCAGCAGTCGGACAGGGGACTATATGGAGACCCAGTACTTC
CDR3 protein: CASSRTGDYMETQYF

V gene: TRBV13
clone size: NA
J gene: TRBJ1-1
D gene: NA
CDR3 DNA: TGTGCCAGCAGCTCCCCCGGGACGGTCGACACTGAAGCTTTCTTT
CDR3 protein: CASSSPGTVDTEAFF

V gene: TRBV6-1
clone size: many
J gene: TRBJ2-5
D gene: TRBD2
CDR3 DNA: TGTGCCAGCAGTCAACTAGCGGGAGGGCGGGAGACCCAGTACTTC
CDR3 protein: CASSQLAGGRETQYF

V gene: TRBV6-2/TRBV6-3
clone size: few
J gene: TRBJ2-7
D gene: TRBD2
CDR3 DNA: TGTGCCAGCAGTTGGACTAGCAATAGCTACGAGCAGTACTTC
CDR3 protein: CASSWTSNSYEQYF

V gene: TRBV12-3/TRBV12-4
clone size: many
J gene: TRBJ2-7
D gene: TRBD2
CDR3 DNA: TGTGCCAGCAGACTTATGGGAGGGCCAACCTACGAGCAGTACTTC
CDR3 protein: CASRLMGGPTYEQYF

V gene: TRBV20-1
clone size: many
J gene: TRBJ1-1
D gene: NA
CDR3 DNA: TGCAGTGCTAGGTTGCCAGGGCGGGAGGGAGAAGCTTTCTTT
CDR3 protein: CSARLPGREGEAFF

V gene: TRBV28
clone size: many
J gene: TRBJ1-1
D gene: NA
CDR3 DNA: TGTGCCAGCAGTTTAGGGTCCACTATGAACACTGAAGCTTTCTTT
CDR3 protein: CASSLGSTMNTEAFF

V gene: TRBV6-5
clone size: many
J gene: TRBJ2-5
D gene: TRBD2
CDR3 DNA: TGTGCCAGCAGTTCGGGACTACTCCAAGAGACCCAGTACTTC
CDR3 protein: CASSSGLLQETQYF

V gene: TRBV12-3/TRBV12-4
clone size: many
J gene: TRBJ2-7
D gene: NA
CDR3 DNA: TGTGCCAGCAGCTTCCAGGGACACACCTACGAGCAGTACTTC
CDR3 protein: CASSFQGHTYEQYF